Listed here is a single T cell receptor (beta chain). Its antigen remains unidentified. TCRdb analysed the 5' RACE reads with MiXCR anew, one entry per CDR3 protein. There are around 550,000 distinct CDR3 sequences in the sample; roughly 15% occur only once, and roughly 0.46% lies in the top ten. These data originate in a study of identical twins. Study outcomes and limitations: The models gave estimates that fell short of the out-of-frame TCR alpha sharing seen in monozygotic twins. Twin pairs had excess sharing that was weaker in beta out-of-frame sequences. For out-of-frame alpha sequences shared by twins, low generation probability was in excess. Invariant populations such as MAIT and iNKT cells could partly muddle zero-insertion analyses.

The same data also contributed to another study, on yellow fever vaccine responses in identical twins.

The sequenced material came from CD4+ T cells sorted from blood. This clonotype originated in a woman aged 18-30 years in good health.

CDR3 protein: CASSWLAGSTDTQYF. In nucleotides, the CDR3 is TGTGCCAGCAGCTGGCTAGCGGGAAGCACAGATACGCAGTATTTT. The chain has TRBV7-3 and TRBJ2-3; 9 bases map to TRBD2. The germline V gene has CDR1 SGHTA and CDR2 FQGTGA. CDR3 size: 15 residues. J gave up 0 bases and V 4 bases, and 2 bases lay outside the gene matches.